Each of the 9 T cell receptor beta chains below was sequenced from the same sample in a study of regulatory T cells in long-lasting Graves disease. The TCR beta library used iRepertoire HTBI primers with Arm-PCR amplification of CDR3. TCRdb re-called the multiplex PCR reads with MiXCR, one entry per CDR3 protein. The table shows approximately 490,000 distinct CDR3 sequences, with 16% occurring only once. Time point here: newly diagnosed GD, antithyroid drugs for less than 3 months. PBMC RNA was the source of the TCR library. These data were also reused for a study on T cells in Graves' hyperthyroidism and ophthalmopathy.

Sequencing was performed on peripheral blood mononuclear cells (PBMCs), taken at new diagnosis, from a patient treated with antithyroid drugs. Source of these receptors: a man aged 35-49 years with Graves disease.

This clonotype was counted ten times or more. The rearrangement links TRBV28 to TRBJ2-3; D uncertain. CDR1 and CDR2 from the germline V gene are MDHEN and SYDVKM. This CDR3 region has 12 residues. V was clipped by 4 bases and J by 10 bases, with 12 bases between them. The CDR3 reads CASSSPSRSQYF. The DNA for the CDR3 is TGTGCCAGCAGTTCCCCATCCAGGTCGCAGTATTTT.

The gene calls are TRBV29-1 and TRBJ1-1, with a possible D match to TRBD1 (6 bases). Trimming pared 8 bases from V and 3 bases from J, leaving 16 bases between. The CDR3 is made up of 13 amino acids. Germline CDR1 SQVTM, CDR2 ANQGSEA. Written as DNA, the CDR3 is TGCAGCTCGACCCGAGGGGGGGACACTGAAGCTTTCTTT. It encodes CSSTRGGDTEAFF.

This clonotype occurred many times. This rearrangement joins TRBV6-1 to TRBJ1-2; perhaps TRBD1 as D (5 bases). CDR1 is MNHNS and CDR2 is SASEGT in the germline V gene. The germline V and J ends were trimmed by 1 base and 7 bases, with 16 bases remaining between them. The CDR3 runs to 15 residues. The CDR3 bases are TGTGCCAGCAGTGAAGACCCTCAGGGTATATTTGGCTACACCTTC. It translates to CASSEDPQGIFGYTF.

Points on this clonotype: At one of its ends the junction is not consistent with the germline gene, which may arise from a read error. The rearrangement links TRBV19 to TRBJ1-5; no reliable D call. This CDR3 has 16 amino acids. Germline CDR1 LNHDA, CDR2 SQIVND (reference sequence). CDR3 amino acids: CASSIARRRGKQPQHF. The CDR3 nucleotides read TGTGCCAGTAGTATAGCCCGGCGCCGCGGCAAACAGCCCCAGCATTTT.

There are many counts of this clonotype. V gene TRBV3-1 combines with J gene TRBJ2-3; D might be TRBD2 (6 bases). The CDR3 contains 18 residues. V was clipped by 4 bases and J by 0 bases, with 20 bases between them. The germline V gene encodes CDR1 LGHDT and CDR2 YNNKEL (reference sequence). The DNA for the CDR3 is TGTGCCAGCAGCCGCCGAAGAGTGTCCAGCGGGAGCACAGATACGCAGTATTTT. Translated, it gives CASSRRRVSSGSTDTQYF.

This clonotype has more than one count but fewer than ten. A read error may produce the germline difference seen at one junction end. The V call is TRBV5-1, the J call TRBJ2-2, with 7 bases identical to TRBD1. The CDR3 is 15 amino acids. CDR1 and CDR2 (germline): SGHRS, YFSETQ. The chain's CDR3 is CASSLKGATTGELFF. CDR3 DNA sequence: TGTGCCAGCAGCTTGAAGGGGGCGACCACCGGGGAGCTGTTTTTT.

This chain links TRBV19 with TRBJ2-3, with D perhaps given as TRBD1 or TRBD2 (5 bases each). The germline V and J ends were trimmed by 2 bases and 4 bases, with 13 bases remaining between them. Germline lookup yields CDR1 LNHDA and CDR2 SQIVND (reference sequence). This CDR3 has 15 amino acids. DNA for the CDR3: TGTGCCAGTAGTATAAGGGCGTTGGGGGCAGATACGCAGTATTTT. This sequence encodes CASSIRALGADTQYF.

This clonotype came up a few times. V usage is TRBV5-1 and J usage is TRBJ2-2, with D tentatively TRBD1 (6 bases). V lost 4 bases to trimming and J lost 0 bases, with 10 bases between them. Germline V gene data show CDR1 as SGHRS and CDR2 as YFSETQ. The CDR3 loop spans 15 amino acids. The CDR3 nucleotides are TGCGCCAGCAGCCAGGGGACGGCGAACACCGGGGAGCTGTTTTTT. This encodes CASSQGTANTGELFF.

CDR3 DNA: TGTGCCAGCGGTCGGTACACCGGGGAGCTGTTTTTT. Translation: CASGRYTGELFF. The chain couples TRBV9 to TRBJ2-2; D is undetermined. From germline, CDR1 is SGDLS and CDR2 YYNGEE. The V gene lost 7 bases and the J gene lost 3 bases, with 7 bases spanning the gap. The CDR3 is 12 residues long.